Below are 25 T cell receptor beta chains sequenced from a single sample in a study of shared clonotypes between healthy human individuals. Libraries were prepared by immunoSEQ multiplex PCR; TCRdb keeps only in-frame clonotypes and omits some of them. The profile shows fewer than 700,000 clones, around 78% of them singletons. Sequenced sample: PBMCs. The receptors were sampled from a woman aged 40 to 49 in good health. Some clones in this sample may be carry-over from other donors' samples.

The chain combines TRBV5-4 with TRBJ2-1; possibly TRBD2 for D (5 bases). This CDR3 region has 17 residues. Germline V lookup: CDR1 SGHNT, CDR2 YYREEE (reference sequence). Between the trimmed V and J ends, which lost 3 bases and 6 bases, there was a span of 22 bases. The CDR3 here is CASSYLLFGLSGNEQFF. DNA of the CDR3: TGTGCCAGCAGCTACCTCCTTTTCGGACTCTCCGGCAATGAGCAGTTCTTC.

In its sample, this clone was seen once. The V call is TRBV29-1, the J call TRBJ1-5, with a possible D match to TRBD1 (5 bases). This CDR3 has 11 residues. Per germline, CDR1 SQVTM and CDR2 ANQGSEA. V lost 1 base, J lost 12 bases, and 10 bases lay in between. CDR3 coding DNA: TGCAGCGTTGAAGCGGGGGAGCACCAGCATTTT. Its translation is CSVEAGEHQHF.

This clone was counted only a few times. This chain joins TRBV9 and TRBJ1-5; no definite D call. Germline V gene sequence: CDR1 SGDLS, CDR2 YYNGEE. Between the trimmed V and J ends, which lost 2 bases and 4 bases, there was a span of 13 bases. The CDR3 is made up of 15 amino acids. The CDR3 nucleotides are TGTGCCAGCAGCGTGAGTGGGAGTGGGAATCAGCCCCAGCATTTT. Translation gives CASSVSGSGNQPQHF.

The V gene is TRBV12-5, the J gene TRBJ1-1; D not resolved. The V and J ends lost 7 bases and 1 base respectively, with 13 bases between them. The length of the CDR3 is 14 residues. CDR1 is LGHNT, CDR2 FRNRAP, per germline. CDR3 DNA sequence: TGTGCTAGTGCCCTTAGGAGGGAGAACACTGAAGCTTTCTTT. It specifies CASALRRENTEAFF.

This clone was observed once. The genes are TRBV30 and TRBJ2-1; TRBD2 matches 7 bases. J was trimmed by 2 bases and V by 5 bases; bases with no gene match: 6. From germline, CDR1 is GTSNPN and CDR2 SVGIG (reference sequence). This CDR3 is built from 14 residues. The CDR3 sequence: CAWGGLAAYNEQFF. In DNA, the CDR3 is TGTGCCTGGGGTGGGCTAGCGGCCTACAATGAGCAGTTCTTC.

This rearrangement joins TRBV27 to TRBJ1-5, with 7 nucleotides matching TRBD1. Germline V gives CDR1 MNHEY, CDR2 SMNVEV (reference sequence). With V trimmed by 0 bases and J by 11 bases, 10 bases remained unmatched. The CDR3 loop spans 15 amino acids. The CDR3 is CASSLSFLDRPSQHF. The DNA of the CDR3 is TGTGCCAGCAGTTTATCTTTTCTGGACAGGCCCTCCCAGCATTTT.

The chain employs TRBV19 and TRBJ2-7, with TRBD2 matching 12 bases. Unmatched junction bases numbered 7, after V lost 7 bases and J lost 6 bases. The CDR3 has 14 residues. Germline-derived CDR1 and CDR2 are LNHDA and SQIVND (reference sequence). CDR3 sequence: CASTPSGRGAEQYF. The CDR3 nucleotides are TGTGCCAGTACCCCTAGCGGGAGGGGTGCCGAGCAGTACTTC.

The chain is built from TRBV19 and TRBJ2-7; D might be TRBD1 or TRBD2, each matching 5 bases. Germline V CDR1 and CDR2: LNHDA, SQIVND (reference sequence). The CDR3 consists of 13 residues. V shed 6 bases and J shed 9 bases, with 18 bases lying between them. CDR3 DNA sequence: TGTGCCAGTAGCCATAATCGGGACGCCGGGCAGTACTTC. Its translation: CASSHNRDAGQYF.

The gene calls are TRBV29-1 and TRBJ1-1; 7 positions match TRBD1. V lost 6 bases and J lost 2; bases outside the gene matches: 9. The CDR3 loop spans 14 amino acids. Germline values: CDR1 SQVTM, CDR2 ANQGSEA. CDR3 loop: CSVGDRQLNTEAFF. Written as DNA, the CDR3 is TGCAGCGTGGGGGACAGACAACTTAACACTGAAGCTTTCTTT.

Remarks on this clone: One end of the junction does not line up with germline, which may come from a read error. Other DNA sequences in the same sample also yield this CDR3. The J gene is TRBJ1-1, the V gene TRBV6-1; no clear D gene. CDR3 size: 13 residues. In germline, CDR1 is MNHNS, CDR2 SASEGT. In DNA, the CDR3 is TGTGCCAGCAGCTGGGCCTTGAACACTGAAGCTTTCTTC. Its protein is CASSWALNTEAFF.

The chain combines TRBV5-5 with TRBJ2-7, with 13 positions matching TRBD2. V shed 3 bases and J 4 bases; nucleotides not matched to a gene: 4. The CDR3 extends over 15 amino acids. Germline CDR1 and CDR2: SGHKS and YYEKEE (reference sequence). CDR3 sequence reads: CASSSGLAGVYEQYF. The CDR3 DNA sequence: TGTGCCAGCAGCTCTGGACTAGCGGGAGTTTACGAGCAGTACTTC.

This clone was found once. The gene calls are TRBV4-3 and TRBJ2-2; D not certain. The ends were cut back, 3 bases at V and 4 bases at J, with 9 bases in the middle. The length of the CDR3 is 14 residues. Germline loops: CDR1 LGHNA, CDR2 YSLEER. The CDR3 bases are TGCGCCAGCAGCCAGGATTATACCACCGGGGAGCTGTTTTTT. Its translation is CASSQDYTTGELFF.

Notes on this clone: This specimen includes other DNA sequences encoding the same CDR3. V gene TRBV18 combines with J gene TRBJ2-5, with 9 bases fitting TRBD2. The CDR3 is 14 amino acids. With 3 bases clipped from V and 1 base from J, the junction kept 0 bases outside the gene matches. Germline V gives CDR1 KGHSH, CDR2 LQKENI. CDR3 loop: CASSPTSGQETQYF. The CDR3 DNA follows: TGTGCCAGCTCACCGACTAGCGGCCAAGAGACCCAGTACTTC.

CDR3 coding DNA: TGTGCCTGGACCACCCTCACCCGGGGGATGGGGGCCAACGTCCTGACTTTC. Protein product: CAWTTLTRGMGANVLTF. The chain joins TRBV30 to TRBJ2-6; D is possibly TRBD2 (6 bases). CDR3 length equals 17 residues. V was pared by 4 bases and J by 4 bases, with 20 bases between. Germline V lookup: CDR1 GTSNPN, CDR2 SVGIG (reference sequence).

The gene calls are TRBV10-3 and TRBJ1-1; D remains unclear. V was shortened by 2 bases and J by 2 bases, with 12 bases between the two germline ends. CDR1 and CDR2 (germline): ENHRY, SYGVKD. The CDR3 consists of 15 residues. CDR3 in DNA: TGTGCCATCAGTGAGGCCCGGTCGGGAAACACTGAAGCTTTCTTT. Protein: CAISEARSGNTEAFF.

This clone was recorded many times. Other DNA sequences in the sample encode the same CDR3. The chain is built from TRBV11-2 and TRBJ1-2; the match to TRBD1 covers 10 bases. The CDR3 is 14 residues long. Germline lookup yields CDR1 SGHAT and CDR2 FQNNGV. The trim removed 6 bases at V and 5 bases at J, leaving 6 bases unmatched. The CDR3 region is CASRSGQGVYGYTF. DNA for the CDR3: TGTGCCAGCAGGAGCGGACAGGGGGTTTATGGCTACACCTTC.

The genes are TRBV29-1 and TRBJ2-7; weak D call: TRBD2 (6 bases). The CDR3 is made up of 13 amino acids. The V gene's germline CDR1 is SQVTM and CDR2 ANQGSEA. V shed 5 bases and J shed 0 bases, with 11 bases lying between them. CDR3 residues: CSVIADSSYEQYF. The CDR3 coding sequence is TGCAGCGTTATAGCGGATAGCTCCTACGAGCAGTACTTC.

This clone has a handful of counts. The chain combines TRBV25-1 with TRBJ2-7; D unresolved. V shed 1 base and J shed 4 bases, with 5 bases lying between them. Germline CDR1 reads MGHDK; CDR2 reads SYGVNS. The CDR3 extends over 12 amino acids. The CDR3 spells CASSESGYEQYF. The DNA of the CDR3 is TGTGCCAGCAGTGAATCTGGATACGAGCAGTACTTC.

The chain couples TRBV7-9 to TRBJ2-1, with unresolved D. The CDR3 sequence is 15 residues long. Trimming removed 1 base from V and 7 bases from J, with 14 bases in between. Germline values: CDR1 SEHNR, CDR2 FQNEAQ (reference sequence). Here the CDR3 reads CASSLGSGPSNEQFF. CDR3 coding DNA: TGTGCCAGCAGCTTAGGTTCAGGTCCATCGAATGAGCAGTTCTTC.

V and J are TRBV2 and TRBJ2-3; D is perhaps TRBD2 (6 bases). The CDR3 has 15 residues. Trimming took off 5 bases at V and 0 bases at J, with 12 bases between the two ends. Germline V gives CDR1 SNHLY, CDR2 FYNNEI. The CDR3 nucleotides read TGTGCCAGCAGTCCCCGAAGCGGGAGCACAGATACGCAGTATTTT. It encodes CASSPRSGSTDTQYF.

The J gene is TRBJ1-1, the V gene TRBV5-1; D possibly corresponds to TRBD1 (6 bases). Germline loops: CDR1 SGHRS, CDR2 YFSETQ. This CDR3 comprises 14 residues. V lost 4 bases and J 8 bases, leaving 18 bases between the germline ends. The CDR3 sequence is CASSPGSPGQEAFF. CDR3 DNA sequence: TGCGCCAGCAGCCCAGGGAGTCCGGGACAAGAAGCTTTCTTT. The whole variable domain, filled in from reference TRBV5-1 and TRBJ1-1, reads KAGVTQTPRYLIKTRGQQVTLSCSPISGHRSVSWYQQTPGQGLQFLFEYFSETQRNKGNFPGRFSGRQFSNSRSEMNVSTLELGDSALYLCASSPGSPGQEAFFGQGTRLTVV.

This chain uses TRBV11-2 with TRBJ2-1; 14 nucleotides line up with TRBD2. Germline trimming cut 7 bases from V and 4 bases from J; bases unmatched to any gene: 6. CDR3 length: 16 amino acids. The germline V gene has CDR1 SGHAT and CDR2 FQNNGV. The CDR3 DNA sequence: TGTGCCAGCATGCGACTAGCGGGAGGGCGGTACAATGAGCAGTTCTTC. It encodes CASMRLAGGRYNEQFF.

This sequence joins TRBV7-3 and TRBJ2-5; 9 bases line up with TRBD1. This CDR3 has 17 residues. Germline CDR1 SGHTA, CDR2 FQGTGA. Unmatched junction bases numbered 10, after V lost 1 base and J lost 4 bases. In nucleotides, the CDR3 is TGTGCCAGCAGCTTAAACCCCGGGACAGGGAAAGGAGAGACCCAGTACTTC. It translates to CASSLNPGTGKGETQYF.

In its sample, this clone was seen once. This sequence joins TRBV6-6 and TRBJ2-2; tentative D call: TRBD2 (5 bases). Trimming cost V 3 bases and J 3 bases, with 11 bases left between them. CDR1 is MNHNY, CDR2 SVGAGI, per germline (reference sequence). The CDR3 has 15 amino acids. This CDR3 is CASSYLGSDTGELFF. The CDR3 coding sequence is TGTGCCAGCAGTTATTTAGGGAGTGACACCGGGGAGCTGTTTTTT.

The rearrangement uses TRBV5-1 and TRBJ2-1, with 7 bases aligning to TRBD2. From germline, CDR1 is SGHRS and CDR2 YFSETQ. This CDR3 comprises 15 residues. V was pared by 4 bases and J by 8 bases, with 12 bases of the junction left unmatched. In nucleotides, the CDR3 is TGCGCCAGCAGCATCCGGACGGGGAGGGTCGATGAGCAGTTCTTC. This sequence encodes CASSIRTGRVDEQFF.